The T cell receptor (beta chain) described here comes from a study of Graves' ophthalmopathy and Graves' hyperthyroidism. General observations from the study: Sensitivity of roughly 64% and specificity of approximately 72% were achieved by the model that predicted ophthalmopathy progression.

The CDR3 has 16 amino acids. V was pared by 5 bases and J by 7 bases, with 20 bases between. Germline V gene data show CDR1 as LNHNV and CDR2 as YYDKDF (reference sequence). Investigators amplified TCR beta CDR3 regions from RNA transcripts. In the first round, RT-PCR was carried out with HTBI primers, and a multiplex PCR formed the second round. TCRdb ran MiXCR on the multiplex PCR reads and lists one entry per CDR3 protein. Of about 640,000 distinct CDR3 sequences in the sample, under 50% are singletons; the top ten hold 3.3%. Moderately to severely active ophthalmopathy under 3 months, CAS at least 3, NOSPECS at least 4. Comments on this clonotype: What it recognizes is unknown.

This TCR was recovered from an adult man with Graves' ophthalmopathy. The rearrangement links TRBV15 to TRBJ1-4, with D possibly TRBD1 on 6 matching bases. The sequencing input was peripheral blood. The CDR3: CATSWGKQGTLEKLFF. CDR3 nucleotide sequence: TGTGCCACCAGCTGGGGGAAACAGGGTACACTTGAAAAACTGTTTTTT.